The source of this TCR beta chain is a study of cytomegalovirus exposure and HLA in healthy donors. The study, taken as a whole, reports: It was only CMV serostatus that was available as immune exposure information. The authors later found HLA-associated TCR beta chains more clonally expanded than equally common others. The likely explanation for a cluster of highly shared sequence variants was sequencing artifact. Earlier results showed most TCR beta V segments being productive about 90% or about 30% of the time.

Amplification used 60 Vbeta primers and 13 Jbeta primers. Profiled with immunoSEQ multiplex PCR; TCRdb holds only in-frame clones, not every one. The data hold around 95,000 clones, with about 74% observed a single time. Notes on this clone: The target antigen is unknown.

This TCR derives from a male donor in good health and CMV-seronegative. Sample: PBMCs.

The DNA of the CDR3 is TGTGCCAGCAGTTTAGGCGGCCCCTATAATTCACCCCTCCACTTT. This sequence encodes CASSLGGPYNSPLHF. The chain is built from TRBV27 and TRBJ1-6; D is unresolved. V shed 2 bases and J shed 2 bases, with 7 bases lying between them. Germline lookup yields CDR1 MNHEY and CDR2 SMNVEV (reference sequence). This CDR3 region has 15 residues.